A single TCR beta chain is shown here with its context. Its antigen is not yet known. No base quality values were provided; no much bigger clone lies one nucleotide off. This entry comes from a study of blood T cell repertoires in COVID-19 (dated by TCRdb to 2020 to 2021). With regard to the full study: Samples from collaborators originated in the United States, Italy and Spain and spanned both the acute and convalescent phases of COVID-19. Where HLA class I and class II types were available, the types were taken from metadata supplied by the sample provider, not from assay-based typing. Sample metadata almost always included a de-identified subject ID, COVID-19 status, age in years and sex. The prospective study material was composed of cDNA or gDNA derived from T cells, B-cell-depleted T cells, or PBMCs. Samples were obtained from the ongoing ImmuneRACE study (first 160 participants) and from 950 to 1,500 subjects provided by 6 global collaborators. A freely available public database, intended as a resource for researchers studying the immune response to SARS-CoV-2, is where the repertoires were released. Subjects who had been exposed to COVID-19, were actively infected with it, or had recovered from it provided the deeply sampled blood TCRbeta repertoires that made up the dataset. Beyond this particular receptor, the publication reports: The quantity of clinical and demographic metadata differed by source and by participant and was supplied without curation.

CDR3 length: 13 amino acids, cysteine to phenylalanine. The DNA shown is the 39-base CDR3, in frame from base 1. The trim is 4 bases for V and 4 bases for J, with a gap of 13 bases between the germline ends. Via the germline V gene, CDR1 is SQVTM and CDR2 ANQGSEA. One collaborating source in Seattle enrolled patients during active infection and followed them longitudinally through the course of disease. Collaborating institutions collected whole blood in K2EDTA tubes following their own protocols. Collaborator samples were shipped for TCRbeta analysis as frozen whole blood, isolated PBMCs, or DNA extracted from either sample type. The immunoSEQ Assay, a bias-controlled multiplex PCR, was used to amplify TCRbeta CDR3 regions from genomic DNA. The paper's data handling went like this. The number of nucleated cells in each sample was estimated by amplification of reference gene primers within the assay. To quantify the absolute abundance of each unique TCRbeta CDR3 rearrangement, sequence reads were collapsed and filtered. Productive Simpson clonality was computed per sample as the square root of Simpson's diversity index over productive rearrangements. TCRdb retrieved this table from immuneACCESS and kept in-frame rearrangements only. Not all clones are present; in checked studies, unresolved V genes account for under half, and no reason is known for the remainder. The DNA gave D and trimming, while V, J and clone size come from that table. The sample table lists nearly 200,000 clones, around 81% of them with a count of one. The ten largest clones add up to 0.8% to 0.95% of the sample.

Recombination connected TRBV29-1 to TRBJ1-2, with the D gene call left open. Sequenced sample: peripheral blood. The sequence derives from a man in his 60s with COVID-19, enrolled during active disease. Here the CDR3 is given as CSVVGRVSYGYTF. The nucleotide sequence reads as follows: TGCAGCGTTGTTGGGAGGGTTAGCTATGGCTACACCTTC.